This entry lists 20 T cell receptor beta chains sequenced from one sample in a study of blood T cells in healthy people across ages. The use of a sample-barcoded 5' primer and a J-beta primer mix characterized a second PCR of roughly 6 to 11 cycles. Each CDR3 protein is one row after TCRdb ran MiXCR on the 5' RACE reads. The top ten hold around 10% of the sample, which has approximately 1.5 million distinct CDR3 sequences, about 35% seen once. Source material: blood. The origin of the receptors is a woman aged 25 to 39 in good health.

This clonotype was detected only a few times. The rearrangement joins TRBV20-1 to TRBJ2-7; possible D gene TRBD1, 6 bases. This CDR3 contains 15 residues. V was clipped by 0 bases and J by 3 bases, with 15 bases between them. Germline CDR1 reads DFQATT; CDR2 reads SNEGSKA (reference sequence). Written as DNA, the CDR3 is TGCAGTGCTAGAGATCCCGGGACACCAGACTACGAGCAGTACTTC. It translates to CSARDPGTPDYEQYF.

This chain joins TRBV5-1 and TRBJ2-3; 8 bases line up with TRBD1. J was trimmed by 6 bases and V by 4 bases; bases with no gene match: 13. CDR3 length: 16 amino acids. Germline loops: CDR1 SGHRS, CDR2 YFSETQ. The DNA of the CDR3 is TGCGCCAGCAGCCTCCGACAGGGGCTCATACAGGATACGCAGTATTTT. Its translation: CASSLRQGLIQDTQYF.

In this sample, this clonotype turned up many times. The chain recombines TRBV7-2 with TRBJ2-5, with 8 nucleotides matching TRBD1. The CDR3 is made up of 14 amino acids. CDR1 is SGHTA, CDR2 FQGNSA, per germline. Trimming removed 3 bases from V and 6 bases from J; junction bases left unmatched: 6. CDR3 region: CASSFGQGGKTQYF. The CDR3 DNA sequence: TGTGCCAGCAGCTTTGGACAGGGTGGAAAGACCCAGTACTTC. The full variable domain, with the rest looked up from reference TRBV7-2 and TRBJ2-5, is GAGVSQSPSNKVTEKGKDVELRCDPISGHTALYWYRQSLGQGLEFLIYFQGNSAPDKSGLPSDRFSAERTGGSVSTLTIQRTQQEDSAVYLCASSFGQGGKTQYFGPGTRLLVL.

This chain uses TRBV7-9 with TRBJ1-4; D remains unclear. Germline-derived CDR1 and CDR2 are SEHNR and FQNEAQ (reference sequence). Trimming left V 4 bases short and J 8 bases short, with 20 bases between. The CDR3 is made up of 16 amino acids. The CDR3 protein is CASSSPGGRRGEKLFF. CDR3 nucleotides: TGTGCCAGCAGCTCGCCGGGAGGCAGACGGGGAGAAAAACTGTTTTTT.

This clonotype was seen at least ten times. This chain joins TRBV29-1 and TRBJ1-1, with D possibly TRBD1 on 5 matching bases. Trimming shortened V by 4 bases and J by 4 bases, and 10 bases separated the two germline ends. This CDR3 contains 12 residues. Germline values: CDR1 SQVTM, CDR2 ANQGSEA. CDR3 nucleotides: TGCAGCGTTGCGGGGGGTGGCACTGAAGCTTTCTTT. This gives the protein CSVAGGGTEAFF.

This chain joins TRBV6-6 and TRBJ2-3; D may be TRBD2 (6 bases). V was shortened by 1 base and J by 6 bases, with 14 bases between the two germline ends. Per the germline V gene, CDR1 is MNHNY and CDR2 is SVGAGI (reference sequence). This CDR3 has 15 residues. The CDR3 loop reads CASSYFREAADTQYF. The DNA of the CDR3 is TGTGCCAGCAGTTACTTTAGGGAGGCAGCGGATACGCAGTATTTT.

The rearrangement uses TRBV27 and TRBJ2-3; 8 bases map to TRBD1. CDR3 length: 16 residues. V dropped 6 bases and J dropped 0; count of bases not matched to a gene: 8. Per germline, CDR1 MNHEY and CDR2 SMNVEV (reference sequence). DNA for the CDR3: TGTGCCAGCAGCCAGAACGGACAGGGCAGCACAGATACGCAGTATTTT. Translated: CASSQNGQGSTDTQYF.

V usage is TRBV20-1 and J usage is TRBJ2-5, with D perhaps matching TRBD1 or TRBD2 (5 bases each). V gave up 1 base and J gave up 1 base, with 13 bases separating them. CDR1 and CDR2 from the germline V gene are DFQATT and SNEGSKA (reference sequence). This CDR3 spans 15 amino acids. CDR3 protein: CSARAPQGPQETQYF. The CDR3 DNA reads TGCAGTGCTAGAGCCCCCCAGGGACCCCAAGAGACCCAGTACTTC.

The V gene is TRBV10-2, the J gene TRBJ2-5; tentative D call: TRBD1 (5 bases). The CDR3 has 14 amino acids. From germline, CDR1 is WSHSY and CDR2 SAAADI. Trimming took off 3 bases at V and 2 bases at J, with 10 bases between the two ends. CDR3 region: CASSDRDLQETQYF. CDR3 DNA sequence: TGCGCCAGCAGTGACAGGGATCTACAAGAGACCCAGTACTTC.

This clonotype was counted ten times or more. The chain employs TRBV6-2 or TRBV6-3 and TRBJ2-5, with D possibly matching TRBD2 (6 bases). V lost 10 bases, J lost 4 bases, and 13 bases lay in between. Germline assignment: CDR1 MNHEY and CDR2 SVGEGT. This CDR3 is built from 12 residues. CDR3 sequence reads: CATSGAAETQYF. CDR3 DNA sequence: TGTGCCACCTCGGGAGCAGCAGAGACCCAGTACTTC.

Many counts were recorded for this clonotype. The rearrangement links TRBV29-1 to TRBJ2-7, with 7 nucleotides matching TRBD1. Trimming removed 1 base from V and 0 bases from J; junction bases left unmatched: 3. The CDR3 is 14 residues long. Germline loops: CDR1 SQVTM, CDR2 ANQGSEA. The CDR3 DNA reads as TGCAGCGTTGAAGGACAGGGCGCCTCCTACGAGCAGTACTTC. It is translated as CSVEGQGASYEQYF.

This clonotype was recorded a few times. The V gene is TRBV5-1, the J gene TRBJ1-2; D ambiguous. There are 11 residues in the CDR3. The germline CDR1 and CDR2 sequences are SGHRS and YFSETQ. Trimming left V 4 bases short and J 9 bases short, with 10 bases between. Here the CDR3 DNA reads TGCGCCAGCAGCCTAGGACTAAGCTACACCTTC. Translation gives CASSLGLSYTF.

The chain carries TRBV7-2 and TRBJ2-7; 10 positions match TRBD2. The germline V gene encodes CDR1 SGHTA and CDR2 FQGNSA. This CDR3 has 17 amino acids. V shed 1 base and J 4 bases; nucleotides not matched to a gene: 10. Here the CDR3 DNA reads TGTGCCAGCAGCTTAGTGCGAGGGTCTAGCGGGAGATACGAGCAGTACTTC. It codes for CASSLVRGSSGRYEQYF.

V and J are TRBV6-1 and TRBJ2-7, with D possibly matching TRBD1 (6 bases). The better agreement between TRBJ2-5 and the DNA end casts doubt on the J call. The CDR3 is 13 amino acids. The germline CDR1 and CDR2 sequences are MNHNS and SASEGT. The CDR3 here is CASTDRFEETQYF. Written as DNA, the CDR3 is TGTGCCAGCACAGACAGGTTTGAGGAGACCCAGTACTTC.

In this sample, this clonotype turned up a few times. J is TRBJ2-3 and V is TRBV20-1; 10 bases are a match to TRBD2. This CDR3 spans 14 amino acids. The J segment lost 8 bases and the V segment lost 6 bases, leaving 11 bases of the junction unmatched. The germline V gene encodes CDR1 DFQATT and CDR2 SNEGSKA (reference sequence). Here the CDR3 reads CSAKSGGATGTQYF. CDR3 bases: TGCAGTGCAAAAAGCGGGGGGGCAACGGGTACGCAGTATTTT.

Points on this clonotype: A read error may produce the germline difference seen at one junction end. The V call is TRBV2, the J call TRBJ2-3; D is tentatively TRBD1 or TRBD2 (5 bases each). Looked up from germline, CDR1 is SNHLY and CDR2 is FYNNEI. This CDR3 has 16 amino acids. CDR3 bases: TGTACCAGCAGTGGGGGAAGGTCCACTAGCACAGATACGCAGTATTTT. Translating gives CTSSGGRSTSTDTQYF.

This clonotype was picked up many times. The chain carries TRBV4-1 and TRBJ2-1, with D unresolved. V was clipped by 1 base and J by 6 bases, with 7 bases between them. CDR1 and CDR2 from the germline V gene are MGHRA and YSYEKL. The CDR3 is 13 residues long. DNA of the CDR3: TGCGCCAGCAGCCAAGGACCGGTCAATGAGCAGTTCTTC. Amino acid sequence: CASSQGPVNEQFF.

This clonotype showed up just a few times. The V call is TRBV20-1, the J call TRBJ2-7, with 7 positions matching TRBD1. J gave up 1 base and V 2 bases, and 8 bases lay outside the gene matches. The CDR3 consists of 15 residues. Per germline, CDR1 DFQATT and CDR2 SNEGSKA (reference sequence). The CDR3 DNA reads TGCAGTGCTAGATCAACGGGACAGATTTCCTACGAGCAGTACTTC. Its protein is CSARSTGQISYEQYF.

The chain joins TRBV6-6 to TRBJ1-2; unclear D gene. V was clipped by 0 bases and J by 9 bases, with 11 bases between them. The CDR3 loop spans 13 amino acids. Germline CDR1 is MNHNY and CDR2 is SVGAGI (reference sequence). The DNA for the CDR3 is TGTGCCAGCAGTTACTCGGTGTCGGGTAGCTACACCTTC. Protein: CASSYSVSGSYTF.

CDR3 sequence reads: CASKLQGVQPQHF. DNA of the CDR3: TGTGCCAGCAAACTACAGGGAGTGCAGCCCCAGCATTTT. The V gene is TRBV6-2 or TRBV6-3, the J gene TRBJ1-5, with D perhaps TRBD1 (6 bases). From germline, CDR1 is MNHEY and CDR2 SVGEGT. CDR3 size: 13 residues. V lost 7 bases to trimming and J lost 7 bases, with 14 bases between them.